The source of this T cell receptor (beta chain) is a study of cytomegalovirus exposure and HLA in healthy donors. Both 60 Vbeta primers and 13 Jbeta primers went into the PCR. The protocol was immunoSEQ multiplex PCR, while the TCRdb copy is restricted to in-frame clones and leaves out a portion. Among 55,000 to 75,000 clones listed, approximately 81% were seen once. This CDR3 spans 14 amino acids. With 6 bases clipped from V and 2 bases from J, the junction kept 3 bases outside the gene matches. Germline CDR1 reads WNHNN; CDR2 reads SYGVQD (reference sequence). The rearrangement joins TRBV10-1 to TRBJ2-2; 7 nucleotides align to TRBD2. Sequencing used PBMCs. This TCR was recovered from a woman in her 30s in good health and CMV-seropositive. The CDR3: CASSPGLNTGELFF. CDR3 nucleotides: TGCGCCAGCAGCCCGGGACTAAACACCGGGGAGCTGTTTTTT.